The 15 T cell receptor beta chains presented below share a single source sample, sequenced in a study of blood T cell repertoires in COVID-19. TCRdb's copy holds only in-frame clones and misses some; the assay was immunoSEQ multiplex PCR. The sample has around 100,000 clones; 84% are singletons. Sequenced: peripheral blood. Receptors originate from a human donor in a cohort sampled during active or convalescent COVID-19.

The V and J genes are TRBV3-1 (or the pseudogene TRBV3-2) and TRBJ2-7; 7 positions match TRBD2. The CDR3 is 11 residues long. Germline CDR1 LGHDT, CDR2 YNNKEL (reference sequence). J was trimmed by 11 bases and V by 1 base; bases with no gene match: 2. The CDR3 protein is CASSQGLAEYF. CDR3 sequence (DNA): TGTGCCAGCAGCCAAGGGCTAGCGGAGTACTTC.

The chain joins TRBV2 to TRBJ1-5, with 7 nucleotides matching TRBD1. This CDR3 region has 13 residues. Germline CDR1 and CDR2: SNHLY and FYNNEI. The J segment lost 3 bases and the V segment lost 8 bases, leaving 4 bases of the junction unmatched. CDR3 sequence: CASGQALNQPQHF. As DNA, the CDR3 is TGTGCCAGCGGACAGGCACTCAATCAGCCCCAGCATTTT.

The chain uses TRBV7-3 and TRBJ2-5; 10 positions agree with TRBD2. Germline values: CDR1 SGHTA, CDR2 FQGTGA. Trimming cost V 5 bases and J 2 bases; bases outside gene matches: 5. The CDR3 loop spans 15 amino acids. The CDR3 reads CASSVLAGTQETQYF. The CDR3 DNA reads TGTGCCAGCAGCGTACTAGCGGGGACACAAGAGACCCAGTACTTC.

This clone appeared once. The rearrangement uses TRBV6-2 or TRBV6-3 and TRBJ2-1; 13 positions agree with TRBD2. Trimming cost V 1 base and J 4 bases; bases outside gene matches: 10. The V gene's germline CDR1 is MNHEY and CDR2 SVGEGT. CDR3 length: 19 amino acids. For the CDR3, the DNA is TGTGCCAGCAGTTACTTACTAGCGGGGGGGCAGACCCGTTACAATGAGCAGTTCTTC. It encodes CASSYLLAGGQTRYNEQFF.

For the CDR3, the DNA is TGTGCCAGCAGCTCCCTAGCCACAGATACGCAGTATTTT. Translated, it gives CASSSLATDTQYF. V gene TRBV11-2 combines with J gene TRBJ2-3; possibly TRBD2 for D (5 bases). There are 13 residues in the CDR3. Trimming removed 4 bases from V and 2 bases from J, with 7 bases in between. Germline CDR1 reads SGHAT; CDR2 reads FQNNGV.

This chain links TRBV13 with TRBJ1-2, with a weak D call TRBD1 (6 bases). Germline V lookup: CDR1 PRHDT, CDR2 FYEKMQ (reference sequence). V lost 4 bases and J 5 bases, leaving 14 bases between the germline ends. The CDR3 has 14 residues. The CDR3 sequence: CASSSLRGHYGYTF. CDR3 coding DNA: TGTGCCAGCAGCTCGCTACGGGGACATTATGGCTACACCTTC.

The table lists this clone with a few counts. The V and J genes are TRBV10-3 and TRBJ1-5, with D possibly being TRBD1 (5 bases). This CDR3 region has 17 residues. CDR1 and CDR2 from the germline V gene are ENHRY and SYGVKD. The V and J ends lost 4 bases and 1 base respectively, with 17 bases between them. The CDR3 nucleotides are TGTGCCATCAGTGCTTCCCGGGGAGGGACCAGCAATCAGCCCCAGCATTTT. This gives the protein CAISASRGGTSNQPQHF.

There are a few counts of this clone. The chain uses TRBV18 and TRBJ1-4, with 7 bases aligning to TRBD1. Germline assignment: CDR1 KGHSH and CDR2 LQKENI. J gave up 8 bases and V 5 bases, and 8 bases lay outside the gene matches. This CDR3 has 14 residues. The CDR3 nucleotides read TGTGCCAGCTCAACAACAGGGGTCGCGGAAAAACTGTTTTTT. The encoded protein is CASSTTGVAEKLFF.

The V call is TRBV7-2, the J call TRBJ1-6, with D hard to call. This CDR3 comprises 16 residues. V was pared by 1 base and J by 7 bases, with 14 bases between. Germline V CDR1 and CDR2: SGHTA, FQGNSA. CDR3 DNA: TGTGCCAGCAGCTTAGGGGGTGGCGGGGTCAATTCACCCCTCCACTTT. This sequence encodes CASSLGGGGVNSPLHF.

This clone was counted ten times or more. The gene calls are TRBV5-1 and TRBJ1-1; 9 bases fit TRBD1. The CDR3 loop spans 16 amino acids. The germline gives CDR1 SGHRS, CDR2 YFSETQ. J was trimmed by 3 bases and V by 2 bases; bases with no gene match: 8. CDR3 loop: CASSFQGTGLHTEAFF. The DNA for the CDR3 is TGCGCCAGCAGCTTCCAAGGGACAGGGCTGCACACTGAAGCTTTCTTT. Looking up the rest from reference TRBV5-1 and TRBJ1-1 gives the full variable domain: KAGVTQTPRYLIKTRGQQVTLSCSPISGHRSVSWYQQTPGQGLQFLFEYFSETQRNKGNFPGRFSGRQFSNSRSEMNVSTLELGDSALYLCASSFQGTGLHTEAFFGQGTRLTVV.

J is TRBJ2-1 and V is TRBV5-5, with 8 bases aligning to TRBD2. Germline CDR1 is SGHKS and CDR2 is YYEKEE (reference sequence). The V segment lost 0 bases and the J segment 7 bases; nucleotides outside the gene matches: 6. This CDR3 is built from 15 residues. The CDR3 nucleotides are TGTGCCAGCAGCTTGGAGGTGCGGGGGGTGAATGAGCAGTTCTTC. Amino acid sequence: CASSLEVRGVNEQFF.

This chain joins TRBV10-3 and TRBJ2-5; 12 bases are shared with TRBD2. The V gene end was trimmed by 5 bases and the J gene end by 2 bases; junction bases not matched to a gene: 3. CDR1 and CDR2 from the germline V gene are ENHRY and SYGVKD. The CDR3 covers 15 residues. The CDR3 region is CAISLTSGGQETQYF. The CDR3 coding sequence is TGTGCCATCAGTTTAACTAGCGGGGGGCAAGAGACCCAGTACTTC.

In this sample, this clone turned up a few times. The genes are TRBV5-1 and TRBJ1-4, with 8 bases fitting TRBD1. Per germline, CDR1 SGHRS and CDR2 YFSETQ. With V trimmed by 0 bases and J by 7 bases, 8 bases remained unmatched. The CDR3 length is 16 residues. The CDR3 is CASSLDLRGLGEKLFF. In nucleotides, the CDR3 is TGCGCCAGCAGCTTGGACCTCAGGGGGCTGGGTGAAAAACTGTTTTTT.

V gene TRBV12-3 or TRBV12-4 combines with J gene TRBJ2-3; D is unclear. CDR3 length: 13 residues. V dropped 5 bases and J dropped 6 bases, with 12 bases sitting between them. The CDR3 here is CASSPSSPDTQYF. CDR3 nucleotide sequence: TGTGCCAGCAGTCCGTCCAGTCCGGATACGCAGTATTTT.

Here the CDR3 reads CAITSDRDDNEQFF. Here the CDR3 DNA reads TGTGCCATCACCTCGGACAGGGATGACAATGAGCAGTTCTTC. The chain carries TRBV10-3 and TRBJ2-1, with TRBD1 identical over 8 bases. Germline V gene sequence: CDR1 ENHRY, CDR2 SYGVKD. The CDR3 runs to 14 residues. Trimming removed 7 bases from V and 5 bases from J; junction bases left unmatched: 7.